The rows below give T cell receptor beta chains drawn from one sample of a study of identical twins. Via MiXCR, TCRdb re-called the 5' RACE reads, giving one row per CDR3 protein. Among a few hundred thousand distinct CDR3 sequences listed, roughly 12% were seen once. The data also belong to a second study, concerning yellow fever vaccine responses in identical twins.

The sample comprised memory (CD45RO+) T cells sorted from blood. These receptors all stem from a woman aged 18-29 years in good health. Both conserved end residues are part of each CDR3. The D gene is left open where the match is weak. A clone size is listed for some rows: how often the clone was seen (once, few, many), or a class if it is expanded.

v_call,d_call,clone_size,j_call,cdr3_nt,cdr3_aa
TRBV27,NA,NA,TRBJ2-7,TGTGCCAGCAGTGTCATAGGGGCCTACGAGCAGTACTTC,CASSVIGAYEQYF
TRBV27,TRBD2,many,TRBJ2-1,TGTGCCAGCAGTTCCAGACTAGCGGGGAAGGACAATGAGCAGTTCTTC,CASSSRLAGKDNEQFF
TRBV7-2,NA,NA,TRBJ2-2,TGTGCCAGCAGGGGGACGCAGACCGGGGAGCTGTTTTTT,CASRGTQTGELFF
TRBV7-2,TRBD2,few,TRBJ2-2,TGTGCCAGCAGTTCGAGCGGGAGGGCCGCCGGGGAGCTGTTTTTT,CASSSSGRAAGELFF
TRBV12-5,NA,NA,TRBJ2-2,TGTGCTAGTGCCCTCCGGGACACCGGGGAGCTGTTTTTT,CASALRDTGELFF
TRBV10-3,NA,NA,TRBJ2-7,TGTGCCATCTCGGGAACCTACGAGCAGTACTTC,CAISGTYEQYF
TRBV27,TRBD1,NA,TRBJ2-7,TGTGCCAGCAGTTCGCTGGGACAGTCCTACGAGCAGTACTTC,CASSSLGQSYEQYF
TRBV14,NA,few,TRBJ2-2,TGTGCCAGCAGCCAGTATGGTGGGGAGCTGTTTTTT,CASSQYGGELFF
TRBV5-1,TRBD2,NA,TRBJ2-1,TGCGCCAGCAGTCCTACCGGGACTAGCCTTTACTCCTACAATGAGCAGTTCTTC,CASSPTGTSLYSYNEQFF
TRBV10-2,TRBD2,many,TRBJ2-1,TGCGCCAGCAGAATAGCGGGAACTAATGAGCAGTTCTTC,CASRIAGTNEQFF
TRBV19,NA,once,TRBJ2-2,TGTGCCAGTGGGTCTATCGGGGGCTATCCCATTACCGGGGAGCTGTTTTTT,CASGSIGGYPITGELFF
TRBV27,TRBD2,few,TRBJ2-2,TGTGCCAGCAGTCTCCTAGCGGGATGGGGCACCGGGGAGCTGTTTTTT,CASSLLAGWGTGELFF